This T cell receptor beta chain was captured by sequencing in a study of blood T cell repertoires in COVID-19. Study-level background: Acute and convalescent COVID-19 samples came from the United States, Italy and Spain. Sources were T cells, B-cell-depleted T cells, or PBMCs; the material itself was cDNA or gDNA.

TCRdb keeps only in-frame clones here, not all; method: immunoSEQ multiplex PCR. The sample shows approximately 110,000 clones, 65% to 85% of them seen only once. The CDR3 runs to 15 residues. The junction had 5 bases not matched to a gene; V was cut back by 6 bases and J by 0 bases. The germline CDR1 and CDR2 sequences are KGHSH and LQKENI. The origin of this receptor is a woman aged 70 to 79 with acute or convalescent COVID-19. The sample consisted of peripheral blood. The chain couples TRBV18 to TRBJ1-3; TRBD1 agrees at 7 bases. CDR3 amino acids: CASSPGQISGNTIYF. The CDR3 region has the DNA TGTGCCAGCTCGCCGGGACAGATCTCTGGAAACACCATATATTTT.